The rows below give T cell receptor beta chains drawn from one sample of a study of T cell repertoires in cytomegalovirus infection. MiXCR, run by TCRdb on the reads, gives a single entry per CDR3 protein. The data contain 200,000 to 300,000 distinct CDR3 sequences, less than 9.5% of them singletons. Sequencing used PBMCs. The receptor set was obtained from a human donor in good health (CMV status not recorded). Some clones in this sample may be carry-over from other donors' samples. Each CDR3 is given with its conserved first and last residue. The D gene is left open where the match is weak. The listing skips clone size in some rows; elsewhere it reads once, few, many or a size class.

cdr3_nt cdr3_aa j_call d_call v_call clone_size
TGTGCCAGCAGCCAAGATGGGGTCGGGGTAGCGGTAGAGACCGGGGAGCTGTTTTTT CASSQDGVGVAVETGELFF TRBJ2-2 NA TRBV14 NA
TGTGCCAGTAGTTCCCCCCCGGGAGCTCTAGCGGGCGGGGAGCTGTTTTTT CASSSPPGALAGGELFF TRBJ2-2 TRBD2 TRBV19 NA
TGTGCCAGCAGCCATCTGACAGGGTTTTCGGATTCACCCCTCCACTTT CASSHLTGFSDSPLHF TRBJ1-6 TRBD1 TRBV28 NA
TGTGCCAGCAGCTTACGGGGCCCACCCTACGAGCAGTACTTC CASSLRGPPYEQYF TRBJ2-7 NA TRBV7-2 many
TGTGCCAGCTCCGAGTCGGCCTCCCGAGGCTACACCTTC CASSESASRGYTF TRBJ1-2 NA TRBV2 few
TGTGCCAGCAGCCCCCGGGACAGGGGCAAAACCGGGGAGCTGTTTTTT CASSPRDRGKTGELFF TRBJ2-2 TRBD1 TRBV7-2 many
TGTGCCAGCAGCTTATCGGCTAGCGGGGGCCGGGGAGAGACCCAGTACTTC CASSLSASGGRGETQYF TRBJ2-5 TRBD2 TRBV7-8 many
TGCAGTGCTAGCTCCGGGACTAGCGGGAGAAGCTCCTACGAGCAGTACTTC CSASSGTSGRSSYEQYF TRBJ2-7 TRBD2 TRBV20-1 many
TGCAGTGCTAGACCACAGGCCTACGAGCAGTACTTC CSARPQAYEQYF TRBJ2-7 NA TRBV20-1 many
TGTGCCAGCAGCTTAGTTTCCCGGGCTGGGGCCAACGTCCTGACTTTC CASSLVSRAGANVLTF TRBJ2-6 NA TRBV7-2 many
TGTGCCAGCAACCCGCTGGTGAACACTGAAGCTTTCTTT CASNPLVNTEAFF TRBJ1-1 NA TRBV7-2 many
TGTGCCAGCAGCTTAGATCCGAGCTCCTACGAGCAGTACTTC CASSLDPSSYEQYF TRBJ2-7 NA TRBV11-3 NA
TGTGCCAGCAGCTTAGGGCAGAACTACGAGCAGTACTTC CASSLGQNYEQYF TRBJ2-7 NA TRBV7-2 many
TGTGCCAGCAGCTTAGTAGTGGTCGACGGTGAAAAACTGTTTTTT CASSLVVVDGEKLFF TRBJ1-4 NA TRBV7-2 many
TGTGCCAGCAGCTTATGGGGATACTACGAGCAGTACTTC CASSLWGYYEQYF TRBJ2-7 NA TRBV7-8 many
TGTGCCAGCAAGAGGGGACAAGGATTTTATGGCTACACCTTC CASKRGQGFYGYTF TRBJ1-2 NA TRBV6-2/TRBV6-3 many
TGTGCCAGCAGCTTAGAACGACAAGCCCAAAATGAAAAACTGTTTTTT CASSLERQAQNEKLFF TRBJ1-4 NA TRBV11-2 many
TGTGCCAGCAGTTCCCCTCGCGATGAGCAGTTCTTC CASSSPRDEQFF TRBJ2-1 NA TRBV28 many
TGTGCCAGCAGCTTAATGGAGACCCAGTACTTC CASSLMETQYF TRBJ2-5 NA TRBV5-4 many
TGTGCCAGCAGCGTCGCTAGCGGGAGGGACCCAAGAGGGACCCAGTACTTC CASSVASGRDPRGTQYF TRBJ2-5 TRBD2 TRBV7-2 many
TGTGCCAGCTCACCAGCTTCAGGGAAAACGCAGTATTTT CASSPASGKTQYF TRBJ2-3 NA TRBV18 NA
TGTGCCTGGGCTAGCGGGAGGTCCCCCTACGAGCAGTACTTC CAWASGRSPYEQYF TRBJ2-7 TRBD2 TRBV30 few
TGTGCCAGCAGTCCAGACAGGCCACTCACCGGGGAGCTGTTTTTT CASSPDRPLTGELFF TRBJ2-2 NA TRBV2 many
TGTGCCAGCAGTTCTTCAGCGCGGGGTGGGCTCTACGAGCAGTACTTC CASSSSARGGLYEQYF TRBJ2-7 NA TRBV28 many
TGTGCCAGCAGCGTCACAGGGGGCCAAATCACTGAAGCTTTCTTT CASSVTGGQITEAFF TRBJ1-1 TRBD1 TRBV7-6 many
TGTGCCAGCAGCCCTACTAGCGGGAACTCCTACAATGAGCAGTTCTTC CASSPTSGNSYNEQFF TRBJ2-1 TRBD2 TRBV7-2 many
TGTGCCAGCAGCTCGGGACAGCGAAACCACATACAAGAGACCCAGTACTTC CASSSGQRNHIQETQYF TRBJ2-5 TRBD1 TRBV7-9 NA
TGTGCCAGCAGCTTAGACGCAGGGCGGACTGAAGCTTTCTTT CASSLDAGRTEAFF TRBJ1-1 NA TRBV7-2 many
TGTGCCAGCAGCTTAGCGCATCAGGGGGCGCTTGGCTACACCTTC CASSLAHQGALGYTF TRBJ1-2 TRBD1 TRBV7-2 many
TGCAGTGCTAGAGATGGGTCAGGGGGCAATCAGCCCCAGCATTTT CSARDGSGGNQPQHF TRBJ1-5 NA TRBV20-1 many
TGTGCCAGTAGTATAGGGGAAGGACCCTATGGCTACACCTTC CASSIGEGPYGYTF TRBJ1-2 NA TRBV19 NA
TGCAGTGCTAGAGTATCGAGCACAGATACGCAGTATTTT CSARVSSTDTQYF TRBJ2-3 NA TRBV20-1 few
TGTGCCAGCACCCCTCTGGACAGACCCTTTAGCACAGATACGCAGTATTTT CASTPLDRPFSTDTQYF TRBJ2-3 NA TRBV7-8 many
TGTGCCAGCAGCTCACAGGGGAGGGCTGGGGCCAACGTCCTGACTTTC CASSSQGRAGANVLTF TRBJ2-6 NA TRBV7-2 many
TGTGCTAGTGGTTTGACGACCTTACCCTCGGGTGACTCTTTCCATCAGCCCCAGCATTTT CASGLTTLPSGDSFHQPQHF TRBJ1-5 NA TRBV12-5 many
TGTGCCAGCAGCCGGGACGGACCCCGTCACGAGCAGTACTTC CASSRDGPRHEQYF TRBJ2-7 NA TRBV6-2/TRBV6-3 NA
TGTGCCAGCAGCCCCGGCCCCGGACGGCACACAGATACGCAGTATTTT CASSPGPGRHTDTQYF TRBJ2-3 NA TRBV7-2 NA
TGTGCCAGCAGCTTCGGTTCGCCGGAGATAAACACCATATATTTT CASSFGSPEINTIYF TRBJ1-3 NA TRBV7-2 many
TGTGCCAGCAGCCAAGATCGGGCATCCCCCTATGGCTACACCTTC CASSQDRASPYGYTF TRBJ1-2 NA TRBV4-2 few
TGTGCCAGCAGCTTAGAAACCGGGTATCAACAGTACTTC CASSLETGYQQYF TRBJ2-7 NA TRBV7-6 few
TGTGCCAGCAGTCGGACCGGGACAGGGTCGGGTGGCTACACCTTC CASSRTGTGSGGYTF TRBJ1-2 TRBD1 TRBV12-3/TRBV12-4 many
TGCAGTGCTAGAGATTCGGAAGGACGGGTGGAGACCCAGTACTTC CSARDSEGRVETQYF TRBJ2-5 NA TRBV20-1 NA
TGTGCCAGCAGCGTAGATCAGGGGAACACTGAAGCTTTCTTT CASSVDQGNTEAFF TRBJ1-1 NA TRBV9 many
TGTGCCAGCAGCTTAGCGCTAACGGGCTACGAGCAGTACTTC CASSLALTGYEQYF TRBJ2-7 NA TRBV7-2 many
TGCAGTGCTAGAGGGGCTACTGAAGCTTTCTTT CSARGATEAFF TRBJ1-1 NA TRBV20-1 few
TGTGCCAGCAGTCCCACCGGGACAGGAGCCAATCAGCCCCAGCATTTT CASSPTGTGANQPQHF TRBJ1-5 TRBD1 TRBV6-8 few
TGCAGTGCTATTCTACCCCCCGGGAACACTGAAGCTTTCTTT CSAILPPGNTEAFF TRBJ1-1 NA TRBV20-1 few
TGTGCCAGCAGCGGGGGGCCCCAAGAGACCCAGTACTTC CASSGGPQETQYF TRBJ2-5 NA TRBV7-2 many
TGTGCCAGTAGTATGTCCTTTCGGGCTAGCGGGGGGACAGATACGCAGTATTTT CASSMSFRASGGTDTQYF TRBJ2-3 TRBD2 TRBV19 NA
TGTGCCAGCAGCCCAGGACTAGCGAAGCTCCAAGAGACCCAGTACTTC CASSPGLAKLQETQYF TRBJ2-5 TRBD2 TRBV7-2 few
TGCAGCGTTGACGACAGGGCATCCTACAATGAGCAGTTCTTC CSVDDRASYNEQFF TRBJ2-1 TRBD1 TRBV29-1 few
TGTGCCAGCAGGCCACCCGGAGGGAATCAGCCCCAGCATTTT CASRPPGGNQPQHF TRBJ1-5 NA TRBV7-2 many
TGTGCCAGCAGCCCGCCGACAGGGGGAAAGCCCCAGTACTTC CASSPPTGGKPQYF TRBJ2-5 TRBD1 TRBV3-1 few
TGCGCCAGCAGCCAAGATGGGGCGGCTAATCAGCCCCAGCATTTT CASSQDGAANQPQHF TRBJ1-5 NA TRBV4-3 NA
TGTGCCAGCAGAGGGACAGCCGCCTACGAGCAGTACTTC CASRGTAAYEQYF TRBJ2-7 TRBD1 TRBV6-1 few
TGTGCCAGCAGCTTAACTAGCGGGAGGGTCCCCCCCTACGAGCAGTACTTC CASSLTSGRVPPYEQYF TRBJ2-7 TRBD2 TRBV7-2 many
TGTGCCAGCAGAACCCGGCGGGGGGCGGACCAACCACTAGCCAAAAACATTCAGTACTTC CASRTRRGADQPLAKNIQYF TRBJ2-4 TRBD2 TRBV6-2/TRBV6-3 many
TGTGCCAGCAGCTTAGAGGGAGGGGCCAACGTCCTGACTTTC CASSLEGGANVLTF TRBJ2-6 NA TRBV7-2 many
TGTGCCAGCAGGACCGGGACAGGGGCCTCCCGGGGCTACACCTTC CASRTGTGASRGYTF TRBJ1-2 TRBD1 TRBV28 many